The 20 T cell receptor beta chains below come from one sample, sequenced in a study of blood T cell repertoires in COVID-19. TCRdb's copy holds only in-frame clones and misses some; the assay was immunoSEQ multiplex PCR. The table includes around 130,000 clones, around 89% detected once. Sequenced: peripheral blood. Receptors were obtained from a man aged 45-65 years with active or convalescent COVID-19.

On this clone: Within the sample, other DNA sequences also encode this same CDR3. The chain recombines TRBV3-1 (or the pseudogene TRBV3-2) with TRBJ2-3; 7 positions agree with TRBD1. This CDR3 has 15 amino acids. V shed 1 base and J 2 bases; nucleotides not matched to a gene: 3. CDR1 LGHDT and CDR2 YNNKEL come from the germline V gene (reference sequence). The CDR3 DNA reads TGTGCCAGCAGCCAAGGGACAGGATTCACAGATACGCAGTATTTT. Translation: CASSQGTGFTDTQYF.

The DNA of the CDR3 is TGTGCCAGCAGCGGCGAGGGGGAGAAGGGCGGGGAGCTGTTTTTT. Encoded protein: CASSGEGEKGGELFF. The V and J genes are TRBV6-8 and TRBJ2-2, with D tentatively TRBD1 (6 bases). The CDR3 sequence is 15 residues long. Germline V gene data show CDR1 as MNHGY and CDR2 as SAAAGT. The V gene lost 6 bases and the J gene lost 7 bases, with 18 bases spanning the gap.

This clone occurred once. The chain links TRBV6-4 to TRBJ1-6, with D tentatively TRBD1 (5 bases). Trimming cost V 0 bases and J 10 bases, with 10 bases left between them. The CDR3 runs 14 residues. Germline-derived CDR1 and CDR2 are MRHNA and SNTAGT. Here the CDR3 reads CASSDSTEVSPLHF. CDR3 sequence (DNA): TGTGCCAGCAGTGACTCGACAGAAGTCTCACCCCTCCACTTT.

The gene calls are TRBV5-4 and TRBJ2-3, with TRBD2 as a possible D gene (6 bases). CDR3 length equals 16 residues. Trimming left V 1 base short and J 0 bases short, with 12 bases between. Germline values: CDR1 SGHNT, CDR2 YYREEE (reference sequence). CDR3: CASSLNRDLSTDTQYF. The CDR3 DNA sequence: TGTGCCAGCAGCTTGAACCGGGACTTAAGCACAGATACGCAGTATTTT.

The rearrangement joins TRBV7-8 to TRBJ2-3, with a possible D match to TRBD2 (6 bases). The V end was cut by 1 base, the J end by 2 bases, with 13 bases between. CDR1 and CDR2 from the germline V gene are SGHVS and FQNEAQ. The CDR3 contains 16 residues. The CDR3 DNA reads as TGTGCCAGCAGCTTAGTTTGGGCGGGAAACACAGATACGCAGTATTTT. It translates to CASSLVWAGNTDTQYF.

This chain connects TRBV30 to TRBJ1-4, with 11 bases matching TRBD1. The CDR3 is 15 amino acids. CDR1 and CDR2 (germline): GTSNPN, SVGIG (reference sequence). V lost 2 bases and J lost 8; bases outside the gene matches: 7. The chain's CDR3 is CAWSLGQGALEKLFF. DNA of the CDR3: TGTGCCTGGAGTCTCGGACAGGGGGCTTTGGAAAAACTGTTTTTT.

This chain joins TRBV30 and TRBJ1-2; 10 bases match TRBD1. V gave up 8 bases and J gave up 7 bases; unmatched junction bases: 10. Per germline, CDR1 GTSNPN and CDR2 SVGIG (reference sequence). The CDR3 length is 13 residues. The CDR3 spells CAGPDRGNLGYTF. The CDR3 DNA reads TGTGCCGGCCCGGACAGGGGGAACCTTGGCTACACCTTC.

This chain links TRBV2 with TRBJ2-3, with TRBD2 matching 7 bases. The CDR3 sequence is 8 residues long. CDR1 and CDR2 (germline): SNHLY, FYNNEI. The V and J ends lost 8 bases and 13 bases, in that order; junction bases with no gene match: 0. CDR3 coding DNA: TGTGCCAGCCGGGAGGAGTATTTT. This gives the protein CASREEYF.

The rearrangement joins TRBV6-5 to TRBJ1-6; D remains unclear. V lost 6 bases and J 9 bases, leaving 15 bases between the germline ends. The CDR3 sequence is 14 residues long. Germline V gives CDR1 MNHEY, CDR2 SVGAGI. The CDR3 loop is CASSAWQTGSPLHF. The CDR3 region has the DNA TGTGCCAGCAGCGCCTGGCAAACGGGTTCACCCCTCCACTTT.

The V call is TRBV18, the J call TRBJ1-4; D uncertain. The CDR3 consists of 14 residues. Trimming pared 5 bases from V and 3 bases from J, leaving 10 bases between. Germline V gives CDR1 KGHSH, CDR2 LQKENI. The CDR3 here is CASSGRDSNEKLFF. CDR3 in DNA: TGTGCCAGCTCAGGTCGGGATTCTAATGAAAAACTGTTTTTT.

The rearrangement links TRBV5-1 to TRBJ2-3, with TRBD2 matching over 8 bases. V lost 2 bases and J lost 4; bases outside the gene matches: 6. Germline CDR1 is SGHRS and CDR2 is YFSETQ. This CDR3 contains 15 residues. DNA of the CDR3: TGCGCCAGCAGCTTAGTCGGGAGGGCTTCAGATACGCAGTATTTT. Its translation: CASSLVGRASDTQYF.

The chain is built from TRBV5-1 and TRBJ1-1; D is unresolved. Trimming removed 1 base from V and 1 base from J, with 11 bases in between. Germline-derived CDR1 and CDR2 are SGHRS and YFSETQ. The CDR3 spans 15 residues. The CDR3 is CASSLMAGKNTEAFF. The CDR3 nucleotides are TGCGCCAGCAGCTTGATGGCAGGTAAGAACACTGAAGCTTTCTTT.

This chain connects TRBV24-1 to TRBJ1-1; TRBD1 matches at 7 bases. V gave up 5 bases and J gave up 8 bases; unmatched junction bases: 4. CDR1 and CDR2 (germline): KGHDR, SFDVKD. CDR3 length equals 12 residues. In DNA form, the CDR3 reads TGTGCCACCAGTGGTAGACAGGGAGAAGCTTTCTTT. Residues: CATSGRQGEAFF.

This chain joins TRBV4-1 and TRBJ2-3, with a weak D call TRBD2 (6 bases). The CDR3 consists of 15 residues. Germline lookup yields CDR1 MGHRA and CDR2 YSYEKL. Trimming removed 3 bases from V and 5 bases from J, with 15 bases in between. Written as DNA, the CDR3 is TGCGCCAGCAGCCATATGGGGAGGAATGGAGATACGCAGTATTTT. It encodes CASSHMGRNGDTQYF.

V is TRBV2 and J is TRBJ2-1, with 8 bases lining up with TRBD2. The CDR3 contains 15 residues. V was clipped by 6 bases and J by 0 bases; unmatched bases: 4. CDR1 and CDR2 (germline): SNHLY, FYNNEI. This chain's CDR3 is CASRRLANSYNEQFF. Written as DNA, the CDR3 is TGTGCCAGCAGAAGACTAGCGAACTCCTACAATGAGCAGTTCTTC.

The V and J genes are TRBV11-3 and TRBJ1-5; possible D gene TRBD1, 6 bases. V was shortened by 3 bases and J by 3 bases, with 12 bases between the two germline ends. This CDR3 has 15 amino acids. The V gene's germline CDR1 is SGHNT and CDR2 YENEEA. The CDR3: CASSFGQGPNQPQHF. DNA of the CDR3: TGTGCCAGCAGCTTTGGGCAGGGGCCCAATCAGCCCCAGCATTTT.

V usage is TRBV3-1 (or the pseudogene TRBV3-2) and J usage is TRBJ2-7; TRBD1 is a possible D gene (5 bases). V gave up 4 bases and J gave up 3 bases, with 16 bases separating them. Per the germline V gene, CDR1 is LGHDT and CDR2 is YNNKEL (reference sequence). This CDR3 spans 15 amino acids. The CDR3 DNA follows: TGTGCCAGCAGCCGAATCCTGGGGCAGGACTACGAGCAGTACTTC. Protein sequence: CASSRILGQDYEQYF.

The chain links TRBV19 to TRBJ1-5; 7 positions agree with TRBD1. The CDR3 totals 15 residues. After removal of 3 bases from V and 1 base from J, the junction contained 3 bases not matched to a gene. Germline V gene data show CDR1 as LNHDA and CDR2 as SQIVND (reference sequence). The CDR3 loop is CASSITGVSNQPQHF. As DNA, the CDR3 is TGTGCCAGTAGTATCACAGGGGTAAGCAATCAGCCCCAGCATTTT.

The chain links TRBV5-1 to TRBJ2-2; TRBD1 matches at 7 bases. This CDR3 has 15 residues. The junction had 3 bases not matched to a gene; V was cut back by 2 bases and J by 2 bases. The germline CDR1 and CDR2 sequences are SGHRS and YFSETQ. CDR3 sequence (DNA): TGCGCCAGCAGCTTTAACAGGGGAAACACCGGGGAGCTGTTTTTT. Translated: CASSFNRGNTGELFF.

V gene TRBV19 combines with J gene TRBJ2-2; TRBD2 matches at 7 bases. The CDR3 consists of 14 residues. Germline loops: CDR1 LNHDA, CDR2 SQIVND (reference sequence). Unmatched junction bases numbered 6, after V lost 5 bases and J lost 6 bases. The CDR3 protein is CASSEPGRAGELFF. CDR3 in DNA: TGTGCCAGTAGTGAGCCAGGGAGGGCCGGGGAGCTGTTTTTT.